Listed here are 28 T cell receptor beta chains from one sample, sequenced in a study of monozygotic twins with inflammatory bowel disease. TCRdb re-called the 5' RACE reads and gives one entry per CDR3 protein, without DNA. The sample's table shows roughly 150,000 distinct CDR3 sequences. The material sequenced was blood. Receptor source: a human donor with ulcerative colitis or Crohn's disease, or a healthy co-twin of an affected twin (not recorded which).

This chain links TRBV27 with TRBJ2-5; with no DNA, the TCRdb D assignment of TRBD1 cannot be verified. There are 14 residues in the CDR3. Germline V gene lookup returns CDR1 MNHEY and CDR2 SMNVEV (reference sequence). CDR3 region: CASSPQGARETQYF.

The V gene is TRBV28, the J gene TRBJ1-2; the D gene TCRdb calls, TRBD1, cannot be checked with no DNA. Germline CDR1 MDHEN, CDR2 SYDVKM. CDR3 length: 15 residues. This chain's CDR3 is CASSLGGAYSRGYTF.

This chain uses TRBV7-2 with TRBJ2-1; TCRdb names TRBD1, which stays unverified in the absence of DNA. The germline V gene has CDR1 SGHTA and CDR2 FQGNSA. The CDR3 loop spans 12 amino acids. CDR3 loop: CASSPLRDEQFF. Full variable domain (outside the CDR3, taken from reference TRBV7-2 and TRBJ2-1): GAGVSQSPSNKVTEKGKDVELRCDPISGHTALYWYRQSLGQGLEFLIYFQGNSAPDKSGLPSDRFSAERTGGSVSTLTIQRTQQEDSAVYLCASSPLRDEQFFGPGTRLTVL.

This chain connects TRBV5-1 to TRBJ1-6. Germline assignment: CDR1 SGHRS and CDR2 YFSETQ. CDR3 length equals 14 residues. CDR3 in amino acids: CASSLEGDNSPLHF.

CDR3 in amino acids: CAYTRGTSGRNEQFF. The chain joins TRBV30 to TRBJ2-1; TCRdb outputs TRBD2, but without DNA this stays unchecked. This CDR3 is built from 15 residues. The germline V gene encodes CDR1 GTSNPN and CDR2 SVGIG (reference sequence). The variable domain in full, completed from reference TRBV30 and TRBJ2-1, reads SQTIHQWPATLVQPVGSPLSLECTVEGTSNPNLYWYRQAAGRGLQLLFYSVGIGQISSEVPQNLSASRPQDRQFILSSKKLLLSDSGFYLCAYTRGTSGRNEQFFGPGTRLTVL.

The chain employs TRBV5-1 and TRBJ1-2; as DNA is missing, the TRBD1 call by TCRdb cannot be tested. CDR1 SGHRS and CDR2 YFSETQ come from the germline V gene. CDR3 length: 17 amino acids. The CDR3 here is CASSAPTGGPAGYGYTF.

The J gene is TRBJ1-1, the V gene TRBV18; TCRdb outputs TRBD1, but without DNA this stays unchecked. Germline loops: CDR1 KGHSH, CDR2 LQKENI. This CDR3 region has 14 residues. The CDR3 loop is CASSPKTGWTEAFF.

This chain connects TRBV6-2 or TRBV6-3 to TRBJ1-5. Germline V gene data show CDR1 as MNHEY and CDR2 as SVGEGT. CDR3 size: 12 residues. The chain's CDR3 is CASSYGLRRKHF.

The CDR3 reads CASSLAGARNEQFF. This sequence joins TRBV12-3 or TRBV12-4 and TRBJ2-1; checking the TCRdb D call of TRBD1 is not possible without DNA. This CDR3 comprises 14 residues.

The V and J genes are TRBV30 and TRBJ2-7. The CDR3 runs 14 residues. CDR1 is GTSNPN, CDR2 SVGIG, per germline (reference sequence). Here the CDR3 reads CAWNGFNSSYEQYF.

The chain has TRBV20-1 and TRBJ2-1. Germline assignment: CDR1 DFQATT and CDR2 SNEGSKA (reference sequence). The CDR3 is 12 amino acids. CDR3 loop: CSAEPRFNEQFF.

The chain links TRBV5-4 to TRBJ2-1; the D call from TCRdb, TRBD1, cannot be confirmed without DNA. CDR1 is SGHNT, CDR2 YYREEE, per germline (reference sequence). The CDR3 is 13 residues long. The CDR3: CASSSYQGSEQFF.

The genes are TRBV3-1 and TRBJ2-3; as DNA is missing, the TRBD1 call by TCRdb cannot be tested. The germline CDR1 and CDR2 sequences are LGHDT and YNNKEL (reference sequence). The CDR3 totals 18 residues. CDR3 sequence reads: CASSQVYCGAAGTDTQYF.

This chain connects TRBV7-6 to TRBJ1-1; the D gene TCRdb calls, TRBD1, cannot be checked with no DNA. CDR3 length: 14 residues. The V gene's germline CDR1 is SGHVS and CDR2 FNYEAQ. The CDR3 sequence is CASSPGWGNTEAFF. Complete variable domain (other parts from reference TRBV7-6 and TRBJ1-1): GAGVSQSPRYKVTKRGQDVALRCDPISGHVSLYWYRQALGQGPEFLTYFNYEAQQDKSGLPNDRFSAERPEGSISTLTIQRTEQRDSAMYRCASSPGWGNTEAFFGQGTRLTVV.

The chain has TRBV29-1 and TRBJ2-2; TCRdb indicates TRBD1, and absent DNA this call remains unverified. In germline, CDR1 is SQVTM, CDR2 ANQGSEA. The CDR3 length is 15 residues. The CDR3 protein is CSDWGGQGSSGELFF.

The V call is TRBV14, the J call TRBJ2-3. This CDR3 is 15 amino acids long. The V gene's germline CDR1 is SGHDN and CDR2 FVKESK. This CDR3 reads CASSQESVYVDTQYF.

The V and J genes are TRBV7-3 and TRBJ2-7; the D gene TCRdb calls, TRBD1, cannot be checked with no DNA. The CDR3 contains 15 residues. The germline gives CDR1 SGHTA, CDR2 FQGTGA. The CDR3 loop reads CASSLNSGGLYEQYF.

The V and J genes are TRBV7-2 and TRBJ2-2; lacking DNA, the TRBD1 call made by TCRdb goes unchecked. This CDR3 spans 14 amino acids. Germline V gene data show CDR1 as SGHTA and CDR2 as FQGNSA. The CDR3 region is CAGGAGSNTGELFF. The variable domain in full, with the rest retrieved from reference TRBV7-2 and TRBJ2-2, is GAGVSQSPSNKVTEKGKDVELRCDPISGHTALYWYRQSLGQGLEFLIYFQGNSAPDKSGLPSDRFSAERTGGSVSTLTIQRTQQEDSAVYLCAGGAGSNTGELFFGEGSRLTVL.

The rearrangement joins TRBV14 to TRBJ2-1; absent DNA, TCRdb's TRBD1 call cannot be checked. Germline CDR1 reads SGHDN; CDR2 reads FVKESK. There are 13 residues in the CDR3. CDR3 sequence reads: CASSHDRGGEQFF.

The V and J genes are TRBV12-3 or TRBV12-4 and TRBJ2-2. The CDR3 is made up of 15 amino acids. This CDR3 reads CASSPTTSNTGELFF.

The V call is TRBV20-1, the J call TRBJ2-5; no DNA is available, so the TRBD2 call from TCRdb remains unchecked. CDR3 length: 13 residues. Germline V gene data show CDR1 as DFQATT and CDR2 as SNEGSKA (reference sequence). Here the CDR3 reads CSARLAGAETQYF.

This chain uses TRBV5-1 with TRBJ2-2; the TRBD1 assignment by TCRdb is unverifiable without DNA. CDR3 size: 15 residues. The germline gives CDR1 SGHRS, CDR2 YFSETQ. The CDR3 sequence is CASSLTGKGSGELFF.

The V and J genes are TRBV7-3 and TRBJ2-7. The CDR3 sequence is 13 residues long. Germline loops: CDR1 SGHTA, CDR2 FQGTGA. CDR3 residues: CASSLGWSYEQYF.

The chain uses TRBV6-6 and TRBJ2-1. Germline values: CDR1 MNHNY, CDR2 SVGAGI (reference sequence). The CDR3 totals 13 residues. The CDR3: CASTEMIWAEQFF.

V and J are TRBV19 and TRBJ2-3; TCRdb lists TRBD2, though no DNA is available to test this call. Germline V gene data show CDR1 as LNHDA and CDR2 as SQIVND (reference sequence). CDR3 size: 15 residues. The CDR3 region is CASSIAVGGPDTQYF.

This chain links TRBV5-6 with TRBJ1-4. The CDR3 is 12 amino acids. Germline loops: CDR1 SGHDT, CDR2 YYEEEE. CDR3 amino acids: CASSPGGEKLFF.

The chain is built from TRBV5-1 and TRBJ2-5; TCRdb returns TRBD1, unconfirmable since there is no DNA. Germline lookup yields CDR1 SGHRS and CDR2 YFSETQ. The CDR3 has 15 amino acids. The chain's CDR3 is CASSYPRTGKETQYF.

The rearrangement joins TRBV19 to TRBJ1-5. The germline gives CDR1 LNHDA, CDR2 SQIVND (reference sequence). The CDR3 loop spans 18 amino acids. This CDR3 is CASSRANTENVIDQPQHF.